What follows are 6 T cell receptor beta chains derived from one specimen sequenced in a study of T-cell reconstitution after alpha-beta-depleted transplantation in children. Unique molecular identifiers were used to barcode this TCRbeta library. A single record per CDR3 protein comes from TCRdb applying MiXCR to the PCR reads. Of about 200,000 distinct CDR3 sequences listed, less than 15% are singletons. This material consisted of PBMCs from the stem cell graft donor, taken from the stem cell graft. These receptors were taken from a human donor who donated a stem cell graft to a child with acute lymphoblastic leukemia.

This clonotype was counted only a few times. The rearrangement joins TRBV6-2 or TRBV6-3 to TRBJ2-1; D possibly corresponds to TRBD1 (5 bases). Germline loops: CDR1 MNHEY, CDR2 SVGEGT. CDR3 length: 16 amino acids. Trimming removed 1 base from V and 10 bases from J, with 20 bases in between. The CDR3 DNA follows: TGTGCCAGCAGTTACTTTGCTGTAGGGGTGACAAACGAGCAGTTCTTC. Translated: CASSYFAVGVTNEQFF.

There are a few counts of this clonotype. The chain couples TRBV12-3 or TRBV12-4 to TRBJ2-1; TRBD2 matches at 9 bases. With V trimmed by 6 bases and J by 1 base, 7 bases remained unmatched. The CDR3 runs 16 residues. CDR3 in amino acids: CASRSSGKVSYNEQFF. The CDR3 DNA is TGTGCCAGCAGATCTAGCGGGAAGGTGTCCTACAATGAGCAGTTCTTC.

This clonotype showed up just a few times. The gene calls are TRBV3-1 and TRBJ2-7, with 9 nucleotides matching TRBD2. This CDR3 has 17 residues. Germline V gene data show CDR1 as LGHDT and CDR2 as YNNKEL (reference sequence). The ends lost 1 base at V and 5 bases at J; junction bases unmatched: 12. In nucleotides, the CDR3 is TGTGCCAGCAGCCAAGGACTAGCGGCCGCCGCCAGCCACGAGCAGTACTTC. This gives the protein CASSQGLAAAASHEQYF.

This clonotype was counted many times. The V call is TRBV5-1, the J call TRBJ2-5; 7 bases map to TRBD1. The V segment lost 5 bases and the J segment 1 base; nucleotides outside the gene matches: 2. The CDR3 runs to 13 residues. CDR1 SGHRS and CDR2 YFSETQ come from the germline V gene. The CDR3 nucleotides are TGCGCCAGCAGGGGGACAGTCCAAGAGACCCAGTACTTC. Protein product: CASRGTVQETQYF.

This clonotype was found many times. This chain joins TRBV5-1 and TRBJ2-1; D is possibly TRBD2 (6 bases). The CDR3 loop spans 13 amino acids. Per the germline V gene, CDR1 is SGHRS and CDR2 is YFSETQ. V lost 4 bases to trimming and J lost 12 bases, with 17 bases between them. The CDR3 sequence: CASSIGTFGVQFF. DNA of the CDR3: TGCGCCAGCAGCATCGGGACTTTCGGAGTGCAGTTCTTC. The full variable domain, in which reference TRBV5-1 and TRBJ2-1 provide the parts outside the CDR3, is KAGVTQTPRYLIKTRGQQVTLSCSPISGHRSVSWYQQTPGQGLQFLFEYFSETQRNKGNFPGRFSGRQFSNSRSEMNVSTLELGDSALYLCASSIGTFGVQFFGPGTRLTVL.

This clonotype occurred many times. The rearrangement joins TRBV24-1 to TRBJ1-1, with 8 bases matching TRBD1. Germline values: CDR1 KGHDR, CDR2 SFDVKD. CDR3 size: 16 residues. V lost 1 base, J lost 5 bases, and 8 bases stayed unmatched. The CDR3 sequence: CATSDFVAGGLTEAFF. CDR3 in DNA: TGTGCCACCAGTGATTTTGTCGCAGGGGGCTTGACTGAAGCTTTCTTT.